This is a list of T cell receptor beta chains from one sample in a study of T cell repertoires in cytomegalovirus infection. No antigens are known for them. TCRdb itself ran the reads through MiXCR, one entry per CDR3 protein. The sample lists 750,000 to 950,000 distinct CDR3 sequences, roughly 28% occurring once. The material sequenced was cultured CD8+ T cells from PBMCs, taken from culture after CMV antigen stimulation. The receptors were sampled from a human donor in good health (CMV status not recorded). Some clones in this sample may be carry-over from other donors' samples. CDR3s include the opening cysteine and the closing phenylalanine or tryptophan. The order of the fields is J gene, V gene, D gene, clone size, CDR3 DNA, CDR3 protein. D genes are given only for firm matches. Rows give clone size only sometimes, using once, few, many, or a class for an expanded clone.

TRBJ2-5 | TRBV6-5 | . | . | TGTGCCAGCAGCCGACTTGTCGGGGAGACCCAGTACTTC | CASSRLVGETQYF
TRBJ2-5 | TRBV11-1 | TRBD1 | few | TGTGCCAGCAGCTTAGGCGACAGGGTGGAAGAGACCCAGTACTTC | CASSLGDRVEETQYF
TRBJ2-5 | TRBV6-6 | TRBD2 | few | TGTGCCAGCAGTCTACTAGCGGGGGACCAAGAGACCCAGTACTTC | CASSLLAGDQETQYF
TRBJ1-2 | TRBV19 | . | . | TGTGCCAGTAACCCAGGGTGGGGCTATGGCTACACCTTC | CASNPGWGYGYTF
TRBJ2-4 | TRBV13 | . | . | TGTGCCAGCAGCCCCGAGGGTGGACAGACCAAAAACATTCAGTACTTC | CASSPEGGQTKNIQYF
TRBJ2-1 | TRBV2 | TRBD1 | . | TGTGCCAGCAGTGAGTGGGACAGCTCCTACAATGAGCAGTTCTTC | CASSEWDSSYNEQFF
TRBJ1-1 | TRBV19 | . | many | TGTGCCAGTAGTATAGGGAGGAACGGGATGAACACTGAAGCTTTCTTT | CASSIGRNGMNTEAFF
TRBJ2-5 | TRBV7-8 | TRBD1 | many | TGTGCCAGCAGCCCCCGGACAGGGGTCATGTACCAAGAGACCCAGTACTTC | CASSPRTGVMYQETQYF
TRBJ2-2 | TRBV4-3 | . | . | TGCGCCAGCAGCCTGGGACACCGCAACACCGGGGAGCTGTTTTTT | CASSLGHRNTGELFF
TRBJ1-1 | TRBV7-6 | . | . | TGTGCCAGCAGCCAAACACGGGGCACTGAAGCTTTCTTT | CASSQTRGTEAFF
TRBJ1-1 | TRBV5-1 | . | . | TGCGCCAGCAGCTTGCTTCCCACTGAAGCTTTCTTT | CASSLLPTEAFF
TRBJ2-7 | TRBV7-8 | . | . | TGTGCCAGCAGCTTCTCTCCTAACGAGCAGTACTTC | CASSFSPNEQYF
TRBJ1-1 | TRBV27 | . | . | TGTGCCAGCAGTTTTGTTCCAGGGAGAGGGGGCACTGAAGCTTTCTTT | CASSFVPGRGGTEAFF